These 30 T cell receptor beta chains came from one sample sequenced in a study of blood T cell repertoires in COVID-19. Measured with immunoSEQ multiplex PCR; TCRdb has only the in-frame clones, and not every one. The data hold tens of thousands of clones, with 87% observed a single time. The sample comprised peripheral blood. Every receptor here comes from a human donor with acute or convalescent COVID-19. The donor label of this sample is uncertain.

The CDR3 sequence: CASSTRGQSFGTGELFF. DNA for the CDR3: TGTGCCAGCAGTACGAGGGGACAGTCCTTCGGTACCGGGGAGCTGTTTTTT. The rearrangement joins TRBV28 to TRBJ2-2; 7 bases are a match to TRBD1. This CDR3 has 17 residues. Germline V gene sequence: CDR1 MDHEN, CDR2 SYDVKM. The ends lost 5 bases at V and 5 bases at J; junction bases unmatched: 14.

J is TRBJ1-4 and V is TRBV28, with D perhaps matching TRBD1 (5 bases). The CDR3 covers 15 residues. V lost 6 bases to trimming and J lost 2 bases, with 13 bases between them. Germline V gives CDR1 MDHEN, CDR2 SYDVKM. The CDR3 nucleotides read TGTGCCAGCAGCCACAGGTCCAGCACTAATGAAAAACTGTTTTTT. This gives the protein CASSHRSSTNEKLFF.

The chain employs TRBV3-1 (or the pseudogene TRBV3-2) and TRBJ1-5, with a possible D match to TRBD1 (5 bases). Germline CDR1 reads LGHDT; CDR2 reads YNNKEL (reference sequence). Trimming cost V 1 base and J 7 bases, with 14 bases left between them. CDR3 length: 15 residues. The CDR3 is CASSQGGGVGQPQHF. DNA for the CDR3: TGTGCCAGCAGCCAAGGAGGAGGGGTTGGGCAGCCCCAGCATTTT.

The V and J genes are TRBV19 and TRBJ1-2, with D possibly matching TRBD1 (5 bases). CDR1 LNHDA and CDR2 SQIVND come from the germline V gene (reference sequence). V gave up 4 bases and J gave up 4 bases, with 7 bases separating them. The CDR3 totals 12 residues. CDR3 in amino acids: CASSNRGYGYTF. In DNA, the CDR3 is TGTGCCAGTAGTAATAGGGGCTATGGCTACACCTTC.

The chain carries TRBV18 and TRBJ2-7; D gene unclear. The germline V gene encodes CDR1 KGHSH and CDR2 LQKENI. V was trimmed by 3 bases and J by 6 bases, leaving 12 bases between them. This CDR3 is built from 13 residues. The CDR3 is CASSPSGEREQYF. The DNA of the CDR3 is TGTGCCAGCTCACCGTCCGGCGAGCGCGAGCAGTACTTC. Full variable domain (rest looked up from reference TRBV18 and TRBJ2-7): NAGVMQNPRHLVRRRGQEARLRCSPMKGHSHVYWYRQLPEEGLKFMVYLQKENIIDESGMPKERFSAEFPKEGPSILRIQQVVRGDSAAYFCASSPSGEREQYFGPGTRLTVT.

The chain employs TRBV20-1 and TRBJ2-5; no clear D. Germline V gives CDR1 DFQATT, CDR2 SNEGSKA (reference sequence). The CDR3 is 10 residues long. V shed 2 bases and J shed 5 bases, with 3 bases lying between them. CDR3 sequence (DNA): TGCAGTGCTAGACTGGAGACCCAGTACTTC. Protein sequence: CSARLETQYF.

The chain has TRBV3-1 (or the pseudogene TRBV3-2) and TRBJ2-1; possibly TRBD2 for D (6 bases). The CDR3 loop spans 13 amino acids. Per the germline V gene, CDR1 is LGHDT and CDR2 is YNNKEL (reference sequence). The ends were cut back, 5 bases at V and 3 bases at J, with 8 bases in the middle. For the CDR3, the DNA is TGTGCCAGCAGCTACGGGGGCTACAATGAGCAGTTCTTC. The encoded protein is CASSYGGYNEQFF.

This chain uses TRBV6-2 or TRBV6-3 with TRBJ1-1; TRBD1 is a possible D gene (5 bases). The germline gives CDR1 MNHEY, CDR2 SVGEGT. V gave up 2 bases and J gave up 3 bases, with 10 bases separating them. This CDR3 comprises 14 residues. CDR3 coding DNA: TGTGCCAGCAGTTACGGGGGGGGAGACACTGAAGCTTTCTTT. It is translated as CASSYGGGDTEAFF.

This clone was seen only once. The chain combines TRBV9 with TRBJ2-7, with unresolved D. V was pared by 0 bases and J by 2 bases, with 9 bases between. Germline assignment: CDR1 SGDLS and CDR2 YYNGEE. This CDR3 comprises 14 residues. The CDR3 here is CASSVEQPAYEQYV. The CDR3 nucleotides read TGTGCCAGCAGCGTAGAACAGCCTGCCTACGAGCAGTACGTC.

V gene TRBV7-3 combines with J gene TRBJ2-5; D unclear. The V end lost 3 bases, the J end lost 4 bases, and 9 bases lay between the germline ends. Germline-derived CDR1 and CDR2 are SGHTA and FQGTGA. The CDR3 extends over 13 amino acids. CDR3 DNA sequence: TGTGCCAGCAGCTTCGGCGGCCTAGAGACCCAGTACTTC. It encodes CASSFGGLETQYF.

The V call is TRBV28, the J call TRBJ1-1; 8 bases match TRBD1. J was trimmed by 9 bases and V by 5 bases; bases with no gene match: 8. This CDR3 has 13 residues. The germline CDR1 and CDR2 sequences are MDHEN and SYDVKM. CDR3 residues: CASSIQDRVKAFF. The CDR3 bases are TGTGCCAGCAGTATCCAGGACAGGGTGAAAGCTTTCTTT. The entire variable domain, with the rest obtained from reference TRBV28 and TRBJ1-1, is as follows: DVKVTQSSRYLVKRTGEKVFLECVQDMDHENMFWYRQDPGLGLRLIYFSYDVKMKEKGDIPEGYSVSREKKERFSLILESASTNQTSMYLCASSIQDRVKAFFGQGTRLTVV.

The table lists this clone with a few counts. The junction shows a germline mismatch at one end, possibly a read error. The V gene is TRBV7-7, the J gene TRBJ1-5, with a weak D call TRBD1 (5 bases). Germline V gives CDR1 SSHAT, CDR2 FNYEAQ (reference sequence). The CDR3 runs to 15 residues. CDR3 bases: TGTGCTAGCAGCTCTGGGACTCATAGCAATCAGCCCCAGCATTTT. Translation: CASSSGTHSNQPQHF.

The CDR3 nucleotides are TGTGCCAGTAGTCGACAGGCGGGTCCTGTCTCCCTCCACTTT. It specifies CASSRQAGPVSLHF. The chain joins TRBV19 to TRBJ1-6; a weak D match, TRBD1 (6 bases). Germline loops: CDR1 LNHDA, CDR2 SQIVND (reference sequence). CDR3 size: 14 residues. Trimming pared 5 bases from V and 14 bases from J, leaving 19 bases between.

The sample holds a few counts of this clone. The chain employs TRBV2 and TRBJ1-5; the D is unclear. Germline CDR1 and CDR2: SNHLY and FYNNEI. This CDR3 spans 13 amino acids. Trimming took off 9 bases at V and 0 bases at J, with 9 bases between the two ends. The CDR3 nucleotides are TGTGCCAGTACTCGTTATAGCAATCAGCCCCAGCATTTT. Translation gives CASTRYSNQPQHF.

Remarks on this clone: A read error may produce the germline difference seen at one junction end. The chain is built from TRBV5-6 and TRBJ2-5; tentative D call: TRBD1 (6 bases). The germline CDR1 and CDR2 sequences are SGHDT and YYEEEE. The CDR3 is 16 amino acids. As DNA, the CDR3 is TGTGCGAGCATTTTAGGGGGTGTGGGGTACCAAGAGACCCAGTACTTC. Translated: CASILGGVGYQETQYF.

The genes are TRBV7-9 and TRBJ2-1; TRBD2 might be the D (7 bases). The V and J ends lost 7 bases and 6 bases respectively, with 19 bases between them. Germline V gene sequence: CDR1 SEHNR, CDR2 FQNEAQ (reference sequence). The CDR3 is made up of 15 amino acids. CDR3 bases: TGTGCCAGCACTTCTACGGGGGCGGGAGCCAATGAGCAGTTCTTC. Its protein is CASTSTGAGANEQFF.

The rearrangement uses TRBV5-1 and TRBJ2-2; the match to TRBD2 covers 9 bases. V was pared by 4 bases and J by 3 bases, with 4 bases of the junction left unmatched. The CDR3 has 15 residues. The germline gives CDR1 SGHRS, CDR2 YFSETQ. CDR3 loop: CASSDSGGYTGELFF. CDR3 sequence (DNA): TGCGCCAGCAGCGATAGCGGGGGTTACACCGGGGAGCTGTTTTTT.

The chain is built from TRBV30 and TRBJ1-6; D gene ambiguous. Trimming shortened V by 4 bases and J by 14 bases, and 27 bases separated the two germline ends. In germline, CDR1 is GTSNPN, CDR2 SVGIG (reference sequence). This CDR3 is built from 16 residues. The CDR3 coding sequence is TGTGCCTGGATCCCGACCGCCTTACATGGACTTGGGGCCCTCCACTTT. The encoded protein is CAWIPTALHGLGALHF.

J is TRBJ2-2 and V is TRBV24-1; 8 bases are shared with TRBD1. The CDR3 spans 14 residues. Germline V CDR1 and CDR2: KGHDR, SFDVKD. Losses at the gene ends were 8 bases for V and 1 base for J; bases not matched to a gene: 2. CDR3 sequence reads: CATMGTGNTGELFF. The CDR3 nucleotides read TGTGCCACCATGGGGACAGGGAACACCGGGGAGCTGTTTTTT.

CDR3 coding DNA: TGTGCCAGCAGCTCAAAAAAGAGCGGGGGGGCCTACAATGAGCAGTTCTTC. It encodes CASSSKKSGGAYNEQFF. J is TRBJ2-1 and V is TRBV7-2; TRBD2 matches 10 bases. This CDR3 has 17 amino acids. CDR1 is SGHTA, CDR2 FQGNSA, per germline. Trimming at V came to 4 bases and at J to 2 bases, leaving 8 bases not matched to a gene.

This clone appeared a few times. The CDR3 nucleotides are TGTGCCAGCAGCTTAGGGGGCGGTCCGACCTACGAGCAGTACTTC. Its translation: CASSLGGGPTYEQYF. This rearrangement joins TRBV7-9 to TRBJ2-7, with D possibly TRBD1 on 5 matching bases. Germline loops: CDR1 SEHNR, CDR2 FQNEAQ (reference sequence). The ends were cut back, 1 base at V and 2 bases at J, with 12 bases in the middle. The CDR3 has 15 amino acids.

The V and J genes are TRBV15 and TRBJ2-5; 10 nucleotides align to TRBD2. V gave up 0 bases and J gave up 5 bases; unmatched junction bases: 3. CDR1 is LNHNV, CDR2 YYDKDF, per germline (reference sequence). The CDR3 totals 15 residues. CDR3 loop: CATSRDDSGGETQYF. The CDR3 region has the DNA TGTGCCACCAGCAGAGATGATAGCGGGGGGGAGACCCAGTACTTC.

This chain uses TRBV28 with TRBJ2-7, with TRBD1 identical over 12 bases. Per the germline V gene, CDR1 is MDHEN and CDR2 is SYDVKM. V was clipped by 4 bases and J by 7 bases; unmatched bases: 8. The CDR3 contains 15 residues. CDR3 region: CASSSPGQGAGEQYF. The CDR3 DNA follows: TGTGCCAGCAGTTCTCCGGGACAGGGGGCTGGGGAGCAGTACTTC.

The chain links TRBV19 to TRBJ1-1, with D tentatively TRBD1 (6 bases). The V and J ends lost 2 bases and 2 bases respectively, with 12 bases between them. This CDR3 is 15 amino acids long. The germline V gene has CDR1 LNHDA and CDR2 SQIVND (reference sequence). The CDR3 nucleotides are TGTGCCAGTAGTATATCTGGGACACCTAACACTGAAGCTTTCTTT. Encoded protein: CASSISGTPNTEAFF.

This clone came up a few times. The gene calls are TRBV5-4 and TRBJ2-2, with TRBD1 matching 8 bases. The CDR3 sequence is 16 residues long. With 6 bases clipped from V and 4 bases from J, the junction kept 11 bases outside the gene matches. CDR1 SGHNT and CDR2 YYREEE come from the germline V gene (reference sequence). The CDR3, as DNA: TGTGCCAGCACCCGACAGGGGACGGAACCCACCGGGGAGCTGTTTTTT. The encoded protein is CASTRQGTEPTGELFF.

This clone has only one observation. The rearrangement links TRBV6-5 to TRBJ1-5, with 8 bases identical to TRBD1. CDR1 and CDR2 from the germline V gene are MNHEY and SVGAGI. The CDR3 totals 15 residues. V dropped 5 bases and J dropped 4; count of bases not matched to a gene: 7. CDR3 sequence reads: CASSRGQAGNQPQHF. The DNA of the CDR3 is TGTGCCAGCAGTAGGGGACAGGCCGGAAATCAGCCCCAGCATTTT.

The rearrangement links TRBV28 to TRBJ2-3, with 9 positions matching TRBD2. The trim removed 5 bases at V and 8 bases at J, leaving 14 bases unmatched. CDR1 and CDR2 (germline): MDHEN, SYDVKM. The length of the CDR3 is 16 residues. The CDR3 protein is CASSPGTSPVWATQYF. The CDR3 DNA sequence: TGTGCCAGCAGTCCCGGGACTAGCCCCGTTTGGGCTACGCAGTATTTT.

The chain is built from TRBV19 and TRBJ1-2; TRBD1 matches at 8 bases. This CDR3 spans 13 amino acids. Germline V gene data show CDR1 as LNHDA and CDR2 as SQIVND (reference sequence). The ends lost 7 bases at V and 4 bases at J; junction bases unmatched: 5. CDR3 region: CASTRQGFYGYTF. CDR3 sequence (DNA): TGTGCCAGTACAAGACAGGGGTTCTATGGCTACACCTTC.

The chain links TRBV10-3 to TRBJ1-5, with 9 bases fitting TRBD1. Germline loops: CDR1 ENHRY, CDR2 SYGVKD. The CDR3 consists of 16 residues. The V gene end was trimmed by 2 bases and the J gene end by 3 bases; junction bases not matched to a gene: 5. CDR3 in DNA: TGTGCCATCAGTGAGGCGGACAGGGGCCTCAATCAGCCCCAGCATTTT. Its protein is CAISEADRGLNQPQHF.

The genes are TRBV10-3 and TRBJ1-1, with 8 bases lining up with TRBD1. Trimming at V came to 7 bases and at J to 5 bases, leaving 9 bases not matched to a gene. The CDR3 has 14 residues. CDR1 is ENHRY, CDR2 SYGVKD, per germline. The CDR3 loop reads CAITRTTGVTEAFF. CDR3 nucleotide sequence: TGTGCCATCACCCGAACGACAGGGGTGACTGAAGCTTTCTTT.